This TCR beta chain originates from a study of T cells after yellow fever vaccination. Study-wide results and caveats: There was a possibility that FACS-sorted repertoires contained abundant clonotypes contaminating from the bulk population. A weaker secondary response peaked on day 5, the primary on day 15. Clones from primary vaccination mostly reappeared after the booster (about 97% CD4, over 85% CD8).

The CDR3 is 13 residues long. The germline V and J ends were trimmed by 3 bases and 5 bases, with 10 bases remaining between them. Germline CDR1 reads LNHDA; CDR2 reads SQIVND (reference sequence). This clonotype showed up just a few times. No antigen is known for it. A universal primer site and UMIs were added as TCR cDNA was made by 5'RACE template switching. TCRdb reanalysed the 5' RACE reads using MiXCR and keeps one entry per CDR3 protein. This sample has around 610,000 distinct CDR3 sequences; roughly 14% occur once, and the top ten carry more than 12%. Sequenced here: PBMCs, sampled on the day of the yellow fever booster vaccination. The chain is built from TRBV19 and TRBJ2-5; D may be TRBD1 (6 bases). This TCR derives from a man aged 25 to 45 who received the YFV17D yellow fever vaccine. CDR3 region: CASSIAGEETQYF. DNA of the CDR3: TGTGCCAGTAGTATTGCAGGGGAGGAGACCCAGTACTTC.